This T cell receptor (beta chain) came from a study of PD-1 blockade in classical Hodgkin lymphoma. This CDR3 has 16 amino acids. Study-wide points: As was reported, newly diagnosed patients showed lower baseline TCR diversity than healthy donors did. Reasons behind the repertoire differences stay unclear, perhaps disease activity or earlier therapy.

Time point here: newly diagnosed, previously untreated cHL patient sample. PBMCs, once thawed, yielded CD8+ T cells isolated by magnetic negative selection. Peripheral samples used as comparators were newly diagnosed, untreated classical Hodgkin lymphoma PBMCs. Profiled with immunoSEQ multiplex PCR; TCRdb holds only in-frame clones, not every one. There are thousands of clones in the sample; approximately 92% occur only once, and 7% to 8.5% lies in the top ten. With regard to this clone: Its matching antigen is unknown.

The TCR comes from a human donor with classical Hodgkin lymphoma. The sample consisted of CD8+ T cells from blood. The V call is TRBV21-1, the J call TRBJ1-2. TRBV21-1 is a recognized pseudogene. This CDR3 reads CASSTSGSRGAYGYTF. As DNA, the CDR3 is TGTGCCAGCAGCACGTCAGGGAGCCGGGGAGCCTATGGCTACACCTTC.